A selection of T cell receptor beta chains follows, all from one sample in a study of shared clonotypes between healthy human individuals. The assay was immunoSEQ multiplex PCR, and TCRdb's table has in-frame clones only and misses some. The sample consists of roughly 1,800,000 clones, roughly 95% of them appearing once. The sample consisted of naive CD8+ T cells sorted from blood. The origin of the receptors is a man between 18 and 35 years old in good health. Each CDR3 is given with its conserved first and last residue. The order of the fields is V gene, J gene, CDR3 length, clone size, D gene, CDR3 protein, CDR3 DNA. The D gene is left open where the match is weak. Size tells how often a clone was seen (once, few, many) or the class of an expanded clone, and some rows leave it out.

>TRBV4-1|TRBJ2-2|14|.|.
CASSQTMHTGELFF
TGCGCCAGCAGCCAAACCATGCACACCGGGGAGCTGTTTTTT
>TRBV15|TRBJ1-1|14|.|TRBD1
CATSSDGTGTEAFF
TGTGCCACCAGCTCGGACGGGACAGGGACTGAAGCTTTCTTT
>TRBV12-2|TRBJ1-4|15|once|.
CASRLGAGGNEKLFF
TGTGCAAGTCGCTTAGGGGCAGGGGGTAATGAAAAACTGTTTTTT
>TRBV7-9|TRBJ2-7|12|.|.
CATQGGGYEQYF
TGTGCCACCCAAGGAGGGGGCTACGAGCAGTACTTC
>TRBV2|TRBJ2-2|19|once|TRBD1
CASIEGTVALLENTGELFF
TGTGCCAGCATCGAGGGGACAGTAGCACTGCTAGAGAACACCGGGGAGCTGTTTTTT
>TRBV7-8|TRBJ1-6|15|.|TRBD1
CASSSRQGTGSPLHF
TGTGCCAGCAGCTCGAGACAGGGGACGGGTTCACCCCTCCACTTT
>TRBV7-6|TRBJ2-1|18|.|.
CASSSNAGAPSSYNEQFF
TGTGCCAGCAGCTCCAATGCAGGGGCCCCGAGCTCCTACAATGAGCAGTTCTTC
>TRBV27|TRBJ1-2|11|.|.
CASGTDYGYTF
TGTGCCAGCGGGACTGACTATGGCTACACCTTC
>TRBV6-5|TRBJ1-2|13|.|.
CASSYSESYGYTF
TGTGCCAGCAGTTACTCGGAAAGTTATGGCTACACCTTC
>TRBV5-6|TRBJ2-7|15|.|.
CASSFGDNSRSEQYF
TGTGCCAGCAGCTTTGGGGACAATTCGAGGAGCGAGCAGTACTTC
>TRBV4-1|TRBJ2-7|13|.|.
CASSPNERHEQYF
TGCGCCAGCAGCCCAAATGAACGACACGAGCAGTACTTC
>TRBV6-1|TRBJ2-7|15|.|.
CASTEWGKGAYEQYF
TGTGCCAGCACCGAATGGGGTAAGGGGGCCTACGAGCAGTACTTC
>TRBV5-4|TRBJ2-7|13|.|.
CASSLGTNYEQYF
TGTGCCAGCAGCTTGGGGACAAACTACGAGCAGTACTTC
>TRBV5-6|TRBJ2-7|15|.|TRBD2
CASSGPTSGGVEQYF
TGTGCCAGCAGCGGACCGACTAGCGGGGGGGTCGAGCAGTACTTC
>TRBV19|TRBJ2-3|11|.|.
CASTAADTQYF
TGTGCCAGCACCGCGGCGGATACGCAGTATTTT
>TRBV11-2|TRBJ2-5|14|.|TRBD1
CASSLGQGEETQYF
TGTGCCAGCAGCTTAGGACAGGGAGAAGAGACCCAGTACTTC
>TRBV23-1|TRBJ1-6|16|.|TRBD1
CASSQCPTGNNSPLHF
TGCGCCAGCAGTCAATGTCCGACAGGGAATAATTCACCCCTCCACTTT
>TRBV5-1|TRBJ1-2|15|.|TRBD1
CASSLPGQAAGGYTF
TGCGCCAGCAGCTTACCGGGACAGGCGGCGGGTGGCTACACCTTC
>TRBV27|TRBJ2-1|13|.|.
CASRWTGNNEQFF
TGTGCCAGCAGGTGGACTGGAAACAATGAGCAGTTCTTC
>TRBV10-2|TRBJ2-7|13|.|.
CASSEGRNYEQYF
TGCGCCAGCAGTGAAGGGAGAAACTACGAGCAGTACTTC
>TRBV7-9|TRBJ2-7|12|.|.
CASSFGTLEQYF
TGTGCCAGCAGCTTCGGGACCCTCGAGCAGTACTTC
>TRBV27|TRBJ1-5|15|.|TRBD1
CASSPGQGSVQPQHF
TGTGCCAGCAGTCCTGGACAGGGGTCCGTGCAGCCCCAGCATTTT
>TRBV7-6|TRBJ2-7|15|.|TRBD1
CASSPDRGQTYEQYF
TGTGCCAGCAGCCCCGACAGGGGGCAAACATACGAGCAGTACTTC
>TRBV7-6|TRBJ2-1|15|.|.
CASSFGWSSYNEQFF
TGTGCCAGCAGCTTCGGGTGGAGCTCCTACAATGAGCAGTTCTTC
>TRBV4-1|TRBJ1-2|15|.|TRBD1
CASTLRTGVDYGYTF
TGCGCCAGCACCTTACGAACAGGGGTGGACTATGGCTACACCTTC
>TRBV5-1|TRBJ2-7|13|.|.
CASSLGGGGEQYF
TGCGCCAGCAGCTTGGGGGGAGGAGGCGAGCAGTACTTC
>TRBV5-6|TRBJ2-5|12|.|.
CASSLVPETQYF
TGTGCCAGCAGTCTTGTCCCAGAGACCCAGTACTTC
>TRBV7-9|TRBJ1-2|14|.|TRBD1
CASSKTGTGTSYTF
TGTGCCAGCAGTAAGACAGGGACAGGAACGAGCTACACCTTC
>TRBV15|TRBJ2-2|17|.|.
CATSRDRNRANTGELFF
TGTGCCACCAGCAGAGATCGGAACAGGGCGAACACCGGGGAGCTGTTTTTT